This note documents a single TCR beta chain sequence. The data derive from a study of blood T cell repertoires in COVID-19. Looking at the study overall: Acute and convalescent COVID-19 specimens originated in the United States, Italy and Spain. The analysed material was cDNA or gDNA that came from T cells, B-cell-depleted T cells, or PBMCs.

How the authors handled the data: The authors estimated nucleated cell counts from reference gene primer amplification. Sequenced by immunoSEQ multiplex PCR; TCRdb stores in-frame clones only, minus some. V, J and clone size are taken as reported in that table, and D and trimming were inferred from the DNA itself. The table shows approximately 110,000 clones, with roughly 88% occurring only once. Germline V gives CDR1 MDHEN, CDR2 SYDVKM. CDR3 length: 11 residues. The V gene lost 7 bases and the J gene lost 6 bases, with 7 bases spanning the gap. Sequenced input: peripheral blood. The source is a woman in her 50s with active or convalescent COVID-19. The chain uses TRBV28 and TRBJ1-5, with D perhaps matching TRBD1 (5 bases). CDR3 in DNA: TGTGCCAGCAAGGGACTTCAGCCCCAGCATTTT. Translated: CASKGLQPQHF. Filled out from reference TRBV28 and TRBJ1-5, the complete variable domain reads DVKVTQSSRYLVKRTGEKVFLECVQDMDHENMFWYRQDPGLGLRLIYFSYDVKMKEKGDIPEGYSVSREKKERFSLILESASTNQTSMYLCASKGLQPQHFGDGTRLSIL.